This T cell receptor (beta chain) appears in the sequencing data of a study of blood T cell repertoires in COVID-19. Across the whole study: Sources were T cells, B-cell-depleted T cells, or PBMCs; the material itself was cDNA or gDNA.

Enrolled during active infection, Seattle patients were then followed longitudinally. V gave up 6 bases and J gave up 10 bases, with 18 bases separating them. Germline V gene data show CDR1 as MNHEY and CDR2 as SVGAGI. This CDR3 spans 13 amino acids. The repertoire was sequenced with immunoSEQ multiplex PCR; TCRdb's copy has only in-frame clones and lacks some. The sample has 350,000 to 450,000 clones; 80% to 90% are singletons. The source of this sequence is an older woman with COVID-19, enrolled during active disease. The chain recombines TRBV6-5 with TRBJ1-1; possibly TRBD1 for D (5 bases). The sample was peripheral blood. CDR3 bases: TGTGCCAGCAGACCAATCGAGACAGCCGGAGCTTTCTTT. This codes for CASRPIETAGAFF.